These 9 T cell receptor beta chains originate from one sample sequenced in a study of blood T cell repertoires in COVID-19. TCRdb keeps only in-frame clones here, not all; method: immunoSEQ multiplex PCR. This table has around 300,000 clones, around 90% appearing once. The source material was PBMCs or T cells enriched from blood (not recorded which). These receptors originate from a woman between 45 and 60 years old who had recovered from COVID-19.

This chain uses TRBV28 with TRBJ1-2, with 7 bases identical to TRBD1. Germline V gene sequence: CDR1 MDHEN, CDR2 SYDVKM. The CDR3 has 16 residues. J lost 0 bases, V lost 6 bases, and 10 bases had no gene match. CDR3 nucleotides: TGTGCCAGCAGCCAAGGGGGACAGCGACCTAACTATGGCTACACCTTC. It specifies CASSQGGQRPNYGYTF.

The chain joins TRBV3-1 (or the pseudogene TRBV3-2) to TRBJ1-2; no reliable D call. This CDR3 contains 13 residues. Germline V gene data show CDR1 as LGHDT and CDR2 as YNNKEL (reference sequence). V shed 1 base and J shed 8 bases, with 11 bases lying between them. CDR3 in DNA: TGTGCCAGCAGCCAAGTTGAGAGTTCCGGCTACACCTTC. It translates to CASSQVESSGYTF.

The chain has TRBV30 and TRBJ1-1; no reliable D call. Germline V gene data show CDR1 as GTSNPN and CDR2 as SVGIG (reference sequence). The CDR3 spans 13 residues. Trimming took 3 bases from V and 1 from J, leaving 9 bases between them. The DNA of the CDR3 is TGTGCCTGGAGCATGAACAGGAACACTGAAGCTTTCTTT. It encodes CAWSMNRNTEAFF.

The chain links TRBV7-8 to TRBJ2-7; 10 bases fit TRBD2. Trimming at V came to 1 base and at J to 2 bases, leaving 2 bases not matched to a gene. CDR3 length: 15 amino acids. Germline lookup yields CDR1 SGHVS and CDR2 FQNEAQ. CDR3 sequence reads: CASSLVLAGAYEQYF. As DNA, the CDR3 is TGTGCCAGCAGCTTAGTTCTAGCGGGAGCCTACGAGCAGTACTTC.

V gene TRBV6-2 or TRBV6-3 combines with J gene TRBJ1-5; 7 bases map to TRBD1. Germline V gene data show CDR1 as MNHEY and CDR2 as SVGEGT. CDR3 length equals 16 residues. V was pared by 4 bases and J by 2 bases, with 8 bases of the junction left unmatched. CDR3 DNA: TGTGCCAGCAGTTTCGCCGGGACAGTCGGCAATCAGCCCCAGCATTTT. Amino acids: CASSFAGTVGNQPQHF.

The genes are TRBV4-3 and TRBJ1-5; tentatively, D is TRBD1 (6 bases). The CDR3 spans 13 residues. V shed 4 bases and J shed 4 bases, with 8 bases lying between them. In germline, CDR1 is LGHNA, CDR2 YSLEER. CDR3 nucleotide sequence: TGCGCCAGCAGCCGGGGGCCAAATCAGCCCCAGCATTTT. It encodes CASSRGPNQPQHF.

Here the CDR3 DNA reads TGTGCCACAGTAGTAGGCAGGTTGAACACTGAAGCTTTCTTT. It translates to CATVVGRLNTEAFF. This chain links TRBV19 with TRBJ1-1; D gene uncertain. This CDR3 region has 14 residues. Germline V gene lookup returns CDR1 LNHDA and CDR2 SQIVND (reference sequence). Deletions cut 10 bases from V and 0 bases from J, with 15 bases between.

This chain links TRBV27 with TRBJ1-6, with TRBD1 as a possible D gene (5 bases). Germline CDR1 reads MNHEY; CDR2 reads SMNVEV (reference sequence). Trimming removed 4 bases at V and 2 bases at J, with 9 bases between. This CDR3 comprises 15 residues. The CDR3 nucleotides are TGTGCCAGCAGTTCCCCGGGGGCCTATAATTCACCCCTCCACTTT. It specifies CASSSPGAYNSPLHF.

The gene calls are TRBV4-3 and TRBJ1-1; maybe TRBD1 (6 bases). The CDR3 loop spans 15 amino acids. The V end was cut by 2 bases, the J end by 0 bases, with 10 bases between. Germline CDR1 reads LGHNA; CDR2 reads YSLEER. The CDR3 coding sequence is TGCGCCAGCAGCCAATACGGGACACTGAACACTGAAGCTTTCTTT. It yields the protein CASSQYGTLNTEAFF.